This TCR beta chain is from a study of vaccination and CD4 T cells after COVID-19. Study-wide background: Convalescent donors totaled six males and four females, including two who were Hispanic. No peptide, an HIV-1 Nef pool, or a CEFX pool was what each control culture received.

The Oncomine TCR Beta short-read assay was applied to DNA of cultured CD4+ T cells. It was from cultured CD4+ T cells that genomic DNA was extracted. MiXCR, run by TCRdb on the PCR reads, gives a single entry per CDR3 protein. The sample has some 14,000 distinct CDR3 sequences, about 45% seen once. The CDR3 length is 14 residues. V lost 6 bases and J lost 7, with 15 bases in between. The germline CDR1 and CDR2 sequences are MNHEY and SMNVEV (reference sequence). This clonotype was detected a few times. What it binds is unknown. The treatment was: roughly 10-day PBMC culture with coronavirus spike peptide pools or control peptides (ViraFEST assay).

Sample: CD4+ T cells from blood, cultured in vitro. The chain has TRBV27 and TRBJ2-2, with D uncertain. The sequence was collected from a human donor who had recovered from COVID-19. DNA of the CDR3: TGTGCCAGCAGGGCAGGACGAGAAAACGGGGAGCTGTTTTTT. It translates to CASRAGRENGELFF.